Below, one TCR beta chain is given with its context. No antigen is known for it. No clone much larger than this one lies a single base away; base qualities are absent. Libraries were built with the immunoSEQ multiplex PCR assay. RNA was extracted from all samples and reverse transcribed into cDNA, which served as template for TCR sequencing. First-strand cDNA was synthesized using SuperScript III with a 2:1 mix of oligo-dT and random hexamers. A synthetic immune receptor repertoire was used to measure amplification bias, and any remaining bias was corrected computationally. Turning to the authors' computational methods: Raw reads were preprocessed to remove errors, and CDR3 was defined by IMGT conventions from the conserved cysteine to phenylalanine. Clonality was computed by normalizing Shannon entropy by log2 of the number of productive unique TCRs and subtracting the result from 1. Whether scalp clones were CD4 or CD8 was inferred by matching scalp TCRbeta sequences against CD4 and CD8 repertoires sorted from blood. Not all clones reach the TCRdb copy of this immuneACCESS table, which keeps in-frame sequences only. Checked studies attribute under half of the gap to unresolved V genes and leave the rest unexplained. V, J and clone size are taken as reported in that table, and D and trimming were inferred from the DNA itself. This sample is represented by roughly 100,000 clones; more than 75% of them were singletons. Clones ranked in the top ten supply around 10% of the sample.

This sample is part of a study of CD8+ T cells in alopecia areata (dated by TCRdb to the late 2010s). At the level of the whole study: Treated patients were enrolled in an open-label pilot trial of oral tofacitinib at 5 to 10 mg twice daily for moderate-to-severe alopecia areata. Tofacitinib was administered for 6 to 18 months, and 6 months of follow-up off drug were then conducted to assess delayed response and recurrence. Disease severity in treated patients was measured with the SALT score, which quantifies the percentage of affected scalp surface area. To study T cell clonal expansion in alopecia areata, the researchers applied high-throughput TCRbeta sequencing to both the C3H/HeJ mouse model and human patients. In humans, TCRbeta sequencing was performed on scalp tissue and on sorted CD4+ and CD8+ peripheral blood T cells from healthy controls and from patients with patchy or totalis/universalis alopecia areata. Tofacitinib-treated patients had biopsies at baseline and at 4 and 24 weeks of treatment, with a later scalp biopsy in several patients. Scalp clonality was compared across normal scalp (n=4), patchy alopecia areata scalp (n=8), and alopecia totalis/universalis scalp (n=8). RNA came from the PAXgene miRNA kit for fixed scalp, the miRNeasy kit for PBMCs, and the RNeasy kit for mouse skin. immunoSEQ multiplex PCR using 35 Vbeta forward primers and 13 Jbeta reverse primers was used to amplify TCRbeta CDR3 regions. Overall study results and their limits: Shared TCR sequences between patients were less evident than in mice, which may be partly attributable to HLA diversity in the patient population. Because the treated cohort was small and had only one nonresponder, larger studies are needed to examine links between baseline CD8+ expansion and response. Compared with normal scalp, lesional scalp had higher clonality and more expanded CD8+ clones, particularly in alopecia totalis/universalis, a pattern that suggests antigenic drive. Many expanded lesional clones persisted in scalp and blood during tofacitinib treatment, which may partly explain relapse after stopping treatment. Resident alphabeta T cells in normal human skin are also sequenced, complicating scalp TCR repertoire analysis, unlike mouse skin dominated by gammadelta T cells. Scalp clonality and the number of expanded CD8+ clones among the top 100 scalp clones were significantly decreased by tofacitinib.

Reading the label with the study, this specimen's treatment or condition is: oral pan-JAK inhibitor, 5-10 mg twice daily. Lesional scalp punch biopsies and peripheral blood were obtained from alopecia areata patients. PBMCs were isolated by density centrifugation and stained for CD3, CD4 and CD8, and CD4+ and CD8+ T cells were sorted on a FACSAria. V drops 2 bases and J drops 2 bases, leaving 0 bases in between. Sequences SQVTM (CDR1) and ANQGSEA (CDR2) are obtained from the germline V gene. The CDR3 has 10 amino acids, counting the end cysteine and phenylalanine. Only the CDR3 portion is preserved as DNA: 30 bases, with reading frame beginning at the first base.

The rearranged chain carries TRBV29-1 and TRBJ1-2; the D gene identity is not certain. This receptor was obtained from a human donor with alopecia areata. Material: CD8+ T cells sorted from blood, obtained around week 30, from a patient treated with tofacitinib. The sequenced DNA: TGCAGCGTTGAAAACTATGGCTACACCTTC. Its translation reads: CSVENYGYTF.